These 23 T cell receptor beta chains originate from one sample sequenced in a study of T-cell reconstitution after alpha-beta-depleted transplantation in children. Library preparation (for TCRbeta) was performed with unique molecular identifiers. TCRdb re-called the PCR reads through MiXCR, storing one row per CDR3 protein. This table has more than 85,000 distinct CDR3 sequences, 10% appearing once. Sample: PBMCs from the stem cell graft donor, taken from the stem cell graft. These receptors were obtained from a human donor who donated a stem cell graft to a child with acute lymphoblastic leukemia.

This clonotype was recorded at least ten times. The J gene is TRBJ2-1, the V gene TRBV12-3 or TRBV12-4; 9 bases agree with TRBD2. CDR3 length: 16 amino acids. V shed 6 bases and J 3 bases; nucleotides not matched to a gene: 9. The CDR3: CASRLAGGRDYNEQFF. The DNA of the CDR3 is TGTGCCAGCAGACTAGCGGGCGGGAGGGACTACAATGAGCAGTTCTTC.

This clonotype was recorded at least ten times. V usage is TRBV20-1 and J usage is TRBJ2-1; 8 bases fit TRBD1. After removal of 0 bases from V and 1 base from J, the junction contained 17 bases not matched to a gene. Germline V gene lookup returns CDR1 DFQATT and CDR2 SNEGSKA (reference sequence). CDR3 size: 20 residues. In DNA form, the CDR3 reads TGCAGTGCTAGAGAAGTGGGTGGACAGGGCAGCCGAATGTCCTACAATGAGCAGTTCTTC. Protein product: CSAREVGGQGSRMSYNEQFF.

This clonotype was seen at least ten times. The chain combines TRBV12-3 or TRBV12-4 with TRBJ2-7; D may correspond to TRBD1 or TRBD2 (5 bases each). V lost 6 bases to trimming and J lost 5 bases, with 11 bases between them. This CDR3 region has 12 residues. CDR3 residues: CASRGTVNEQYF. CDR3 DNA: TGTGCCAGCAGAGGGACGGTGAACGAGCAGTACTTC.

This clonotype is categorized as medium-sized. The CDR3 sequence is CASSKLGNEQFF. The CDR3 nucleotides read TGTGCCAGCAGTAAACTAGGGAATGAGCAGTTCTTC. The chain links TRBV6-2 or TRBV6-3 to TRBJ2-1; tentative D call: TRBD2 (5 bases). The CDR3 has 12 residues. Germline V CDR1 and CDR2: MNHEY, SVGEGT. The germline V and J ends were trimmed by 5 bases and 7 bases, with 9 bases remaining between them.

As regards this clonotype: This may be a read error: a much more frequent sequence differs by one nucleotide. The rearrangement links TRBV3-1 to TRBJ2-3, with D unclear. This CDR3 is 15 amino acids long. Germline values: CDR1 LGHDT, CDR2 YNNKEL (reference sequence). The V end lost 5 bases, the J end lost 0 bases, and 12 bases lay between the germline ends. The chain's CDR3 is CASSKVRSSTDTQYF. CDR3 nucleotide sequence: TGTGCCAGCAGCAAAGTGCGGTCTAGCACAGATACGCAGTATTTT.

The chain carries TRBV7-2 and TRBJ2-7; TRBD2 aligns across 9 bases. The V gene end was trimmed by 5 bases and the J gene end by 4 bases; junction bases not matched to a gene: 9. The CDR3 totals 15 residues. Germline assignment: CDR1 SGHTA and CDR2 FQGNSA. The CDR3 nucleotides are TGTGCCAGCAGCCCTCGGCGGGGGGGCCCTTACGAGCAGTACTTC. Translating gives CASSPRRGGPYEQYF.

On this clonotype itself: A much larger clone differs by one base, so this may be a read error. The chain combines TRBV20-1 with TRBJ2-1, with D maybe TRBD2 (7 bases). The CDR3 is 16 amino acids. Trimming took off 6 bases at V and 0 bases at J, with 18 bases between the two ends. Germline lookup yields CDR1 DFQATT and CDR2 SNEGSKA (reference sequence). This chain's CDR3 is CSALRRGRSSYNEQFF. The CDR3, as DNA: TGCAGTGCCCTTAGGCGGGGGCGGAGCTCCTACAATGAGCAGTTCTTC.

Ten or more counts support this clonotype. DNA of the CDR3: TGTGCCAGCAGCTTATGGCACCCGAACACTGAAGCTTTCTTT. Translation: CASSLWHPNTEAFF. The chain uses TRBV7-2 and TRBJ1-1; D gene ambiguous. This CDR3 has 14 amino acids. V lost 2 bases to trimming and J lost 1 base, with 8 bases between them. The germline V gene has CDR1 SGHTA and CDR2 FQGNSA.

This clonotype was observed at least ten times. This sequence joins TRBV20-1 and TRBJ2-5, with 9 bases aligning to TRBD2. The V segment lost 3 bases and the J segment 0 bases; nucleotides outside the gene matches: 5. Germline V gene data show CDR1 as DFQATT and CDR2 as SNEGSKA (reference sequence). The CDR3 runs 15 residues. This chain's CDR3 is CSARWLAGYQETQYF. The CDR3 DNA reads TGCAGTGCTAGGTGGCTAGCGGGGTACCAAGAGACCCAGTACTTC.

As concerns this clonotype: Being one base from a much bigger clone, this may be a read error. The J gene is TRBJ2-4, the V gene TRBV7-9, with 7 nucleotides matching TRBD1. The CDR3 runs 16 residues. Per germline, CDR1 SEHNR and CDR2 FQNEAQ (reference sequence). CDR3: CASSSGQQLAKNSQYF. The CDR3 nucleotides read TGTGCCAGCAGCTCGGGACAGCAGTTAGCCAAAAACAGTCAGTACTTC. Combining the CDR3 with reference TRBV7-9 and TRBJ2-4 gives the whole variable domain DTGVSQNPRHKITKRGQNVTFRCDPISEHNRLYWYRQTLGQGPEFLTYFQNEAQLEKSRLLSDRFSAERPKGSFSTLEIQRTEQGDSAMYLCASSSGQQLAKNSQYFGAGTRLSVL.

This clonotype showed up many times. The chain links TRBV20-1 to TRBJ2-3; 8 bases agree with TRBD2. Trimming cost V 1 base and J 3 bases; bases outside gene matches: 6. The CDR3 is 15 amino acids. The V gene's germline CDR1 is DFQATT and CDR2 SNEGSKA (reference sequence). The CDR3: CSARVGGAMTDTQYF. The CDR3, as DNA: TGCAGTGCTAGAGTCGGGGGGGCTATGACAGATACGCAGTATTTT.

This clonotype was observed many times. The rearrangement links TRBV7-2 to TRBJ2-1; TRBD2 aligns across 8 bases. This CDR3 spans 17 amino acids. The germline V gene encodes CDR1 SGHTA and CDR2 FQGNSA. Losses at the gene ends were 6 bases for V and 9 bases for J; bases not matched to a gene: 19. CDR3 region: CASRPRTSGLAPIEQFF. CDR3 DNA sequence: TGTGCCAGCAGACCTAGAACCTCAGGACTAGCTCCGATTGAGCAGTTCTTC.

At least ten counts were recorded for this clonotype. V usage is TRBV9 and J usage is TRBJ2-2; D might be TRBD1 or TRBD2, each matching 5 bases. CDR1 is SGDLS, CDR2 YYNGEE, per germline. The CDR3 has 15 residues. V dropped 0 bases and J dropped 9 bases, with 15 bases sitting between them. The CDR3 loop reads CASSVGGKPNRELFF. The DNA for the CDR3 is TGTGCCAGCAGCGTAGGGGGGAAGCCTAACAGGGAGCTGTTTTTT. Full variable domain (outside the CDR3, taken from reference TRBV9 and TRBJ2-2): DSGVTQTPKHLITATGQRVTLRCSPRSGDLSVYWYQQSLDQGLQFLIQYYNGEERAKGNILERFSAQQFPDLHSELNLSSLELGDSALYFCASSVGGKPNRELFFGEGSRLTVL.

Ten or more counts support this clonotype. The rearrangement uses TRBV5-1 and TRBJ2-3; 10 positions agree with TRBD1. The germline gives CDR1 SGHRS, CDR2 YFSETQ. The V and J ends lost 4 bases and 3 bases, in that order; junction bases with no gene match: 8. CDR3 length: 16 residues. CDR3 region: CASSPPGQGRTDTQYF. CDR3 coding DNA: TGCGCCAGCAGCCCTCCGGGACAGGGGAGGACAGATACGCAGTATTTT.

At least ten counts were recorded for this clonotype. Relative to the germline gene, one junction end is altered; a read error may explain this. The genes are TRBV4-1 and TRBJ2-7; no definite D call. This CDR3 spans 13 amino acids. Per the germline V gene, CDR1 is MGHRA and CDR2 is YSYEKL. The CDR3 DNA reads as TGCGCCAGCAGCCAAGGATTATCTGACCAGGCCTCCTTC. This translates into CASSQGLSDQASF.

This clonotype has at least ten counts. The gene calls are TRBV5-1 and TRBJ2-3, with D possibly being TRBD2 (6 bases). Germline assignment: CDR1 SGHRS and CDR2 YFSETQ. V shed 0 bases and J shed 4 bases, with 9 bases lying between them. The CDR3 length is 14 residues. In DNA form, the CDR3 reads TGCGCCAGCAGCTTGGGACTAGACGCAGATACGCAGTATTTT. The encoded protein is CASSLGLDADTQYF.

This clonotype was seen ten or more times. This sequence joins TRBV9 and TRBJ2-3; D gene uncertain. Trimming shortened V by 3 bases and J by 1 base, and 12 bases separated the two germline ends. The germline V gene has CDR1 SGDLS and CDR2 YYNGEE. The CDR3 loop spans 15 amino acids. CDR3 in DNA: TGTGCCAGCAGCGAGACCACTCGTCGCACAGATACGCAGTATTTT. Its protein is CASSETTRRTDTQYF.

This clonotype was seen ten or more times. V gene TRBV5-1 combines with J gene TRBJ2-3, with 7 bases aligning to TRBD2. The CDR3 covers 16 residues. CDR1 is SGHRS and CDR2 is YFSETQ in the germline V gene. The ends lost 5 bases at V and 0 bases at J; junction bases unmatched: 9. The CDR3 spells CASRGDSGFSTDTQYF. The CDR3 region has the DNA TGCGCCAGCAGGGGGGATAGCGGGTTCAGCACAGATACGCAGTATTTT.

This clonotype was counted many times. This CDR3 is CASSPRNQPQHF. In DNA, the CDR3 is TGTGCCAGCAGTCCACGTAATCAGCCCCAGCATTTT. The chain is built from TRBV12-3 or TRBV12-4 and TRBJ1-5; no clear D. Deletions cut 5 bases from V and 4 bases from J, with 6 bases between. The CDR3 totals 12 residues.

The sample holds many counts of this clonotype. The rearrangement joins TRBV7-8 to TRBJ2-3; possible D gene TRBD2, 5 bases. The CDR3 spans 16 residues. Germline loops: CDR1 SGHVS, CDR2 FQNEAQ. The V end was cut by 5 bases, the J end by 5 bases, with 20 bases between. CDR3 residues: CASSALSGPDVDTQYF. CDR3 nucleotides: TGTGCCAGCAGCGCATTAAGCGGACCTGACGTAGATACGCAGTATTTT.

This clonotype came up many times. The chain joins TRBV27 to TRBJ2-3, with 7 bases fitting TRBD2. Trimming took 1 base from V and 2 from J; bases not matched to a gene: 6. The CDR3 covers 16 residues. The V gene's germline CDR1 is MNHEY and CDR2 SMNVEV (reference sequence). This CDR3 is CASSLWGGGYTDTQYF. The DNA of the CDR3 is TGTGCCAGCAGTTTATGGGGCGGGGGATACACAGATACGCAGTATTTT.

This clonotype has ten or more counts. The chain links TRBV20-1 to TRBJ2-7, with D perhaps matching TRBD2 (6 bases). From germline, CDR1 is DFQATT and CDR2 SNEGSKA (reference sequence). This CDR3 is 17 amino acids long. V lost 0 bases and J lost 4, with 22 bases in between. This CDR3 reads CSAREARDSRWVYEQYF. The CDR3 DNA sequence: TGCAGTGCTAGAGAAGCCCGGGACTCGCGGTGGGTATACGAGCAGTACTTC.

This clonotype was picked up many times. The chain joins TRBV5-6 to TRBJ2-3; possibly TRBD2 for D (6 bases). CDR1 and CDR2 (germline): SGHDT, YYEEEE. V dropped 4 bases and J dropped 5 bases, with 11 bases sitting between them. This CDR3 is 13 amino acids long. The CDR3 loop reads CASSRPGEDTQYF. Written as DNA, the CDR3 is TGTGCCAGCAGCCGCCCGGGGGAAGATACGCAGTATTTT.